This T cell receptor beta chain was captured by sequencing in a study of blood T cell repertoires in COVID-19 (dated by TCRdb to about 2020). For context, the study as a whole: Collaborator samples came from the United States, Italy and Spain and covered acute and convalescent phases of COVID-19. Samples were obtained from the ongoing ImmuneRACE study (first 160 participants) and from some 1,200 subjects provided by 6 global collaborators. Nearly every sample came with metadata listing a de-identified subject ID, COVID-19 status, age in years and sex. Where available, HLA class I and class II types were obtained from metadata supplied by the sample provider rather than from assay-based typing. The material from the prospective study consisted of cDNA or gDNA derived from T cells, B-cell-depleted T cells, or PBMCs. The repertoires were made available in a free public database intended to serve as a resource for research on the immune response to SARS-CoV-2. Subjects who had been exposed to COVID-19, were actively infected with it, or had recovered from it provided the deeply sampled blood TCRbeta repertoires that made up the dataset. What the work shows at the level of the full study, not this receptor alone: Clinical and demographic metadata were provided uncurated, with the amount varying by source and participant.

About this clone itself: The specificity of this receptor is unknown. No per-base quality is available; no much larger clone lies one base away.

The collaborating institutions used their own protocols to collect whole blood in K2EDTA tubes. Collaborator samples were shipped for TCRbeta analysis as frozen whole blood, isolated PBMCs, or DNA extracted from either sample type. The immunoSEQ Assay, a bias-controlled multiplex PCR, was used to amplify TCRbeta CDR3 regions from genomic DNA. As for the original processing: Nucleated cell counts per sample were estimated from amplification of reference gene primers within the assay. To quantify the absolute abundance of each unique TCRbeta CDR3 rearrangement, sequence reads were collapsed and filtered. For each sample, productive Simpson clonality was calculated as the square root of Simpson's diversity index over productive rearrangements. TCRdb provides this immuneACCESS table in a form limited to in-frame rearrangements. Some clones are lacking; in checked studies, under half of them reflect an unresolved V gene, and why the rest are absent is not known. For V, J and clone size, that table is used; D and trimming come from the DNA. In this sample the table shows some 71,000 clones, 81% of which occur a single time. 0.83% of the sample rests with the top ten.

Germline trimming: 0 bases from V, 7 bases from J; junction bases outside gene matches: 7. In the germline V gene, CDR1 corresponds to SGHRS and CDR2 to YFSETQ. The CDR3, from cysteine to phenylalanine, totals 14 residues. Only the CDR3 DNA stays, 42 bases, in frame from base 1. The TCR originated in a woman between 70 and 85 years old with acute or convalescent COVID-19. Recombination joined TRBV5-1 with TRBJ2-7, with 7 middle bases fitting TRBD2. Source material: peripheral blood. The CDR3 reads as follows: CASSLAGDYGEQYF. The nucleotide sequence is given as TGCGCCAGCAGCTTGGCCGGGGACTACGGAGAGCAGTACTTC. Here the CDR3 is joined to the reference TRBV5-1 and TRBJ2-7 genes, and the full variable domain is: KAGVTQTPRYLIKTRGQQVTLSCSPISGHRSVSWYQQTPGQGLQFLFEYFSETQRNKGNFPGRFSGRQFSNSRSEMNVSTLELGDSALYLCASSLAGDYGEQYFGPGTRLTVT.